This entry features one T cell receptor (beta chain) sequence. Its antigen is as yet unknown. V was shortened by 0 bases and J by 1 base, with 16 bases between the two germline ends. The CDR3 contains 19 residues. CDR1 and CDR2 from the germline V gene are LGHNT and FRNRAP. Only in-frame clones appear in the TCRdb table, and some are missing; sequencing was by immunoSEQ multiplex PCR. The repertoire holds roughly 160,000 clones, around nine tenths seen once, with 1.5% to 2% in the top ten. The sample originates from a study of T cell responses to AZD1222 COVID-19 vaccine. Study details: Pooled samples include second doses given at about 4 or 12 weeks. Whole-study findings and limits: White British ancestry dominated among donors, who included more females, and clonal diversity was possibly underestimated. Spike-specific TCR repertoires showed rising breadth and depth after two AZD1222 doses.

The rearrangement links TRBV12-5 to TRBJ2-6, with a weak D call TRBD2 (5 bases). Sequences were derived from peripheral blood, sampled on day 0 of AZD1222 vaccination. This clonotype originated in an adult in good health. The CDR3 nucleotides read TGTGCTAGTGGTTTGGTACGGTGGGGTACGGGATCTGGGGCCAACGTCCTGACTTTC. This codes for CASGLVRWGTGSGANVLTF.